What follows is one T cell receptor (beta chain) and its context. This entry belongs to a study of control samples from healthy donors and cancer patients. The CDR3 sequence is 16 residues long. The V end was cut by 3 bases, the J end by 3 bases, with 18 bases between. The germline gives CDR1 SGDLS, CDR2 YYNGEE. Clones were read by immunoSEQ multiplex PCR, and TCRdb kept only the in-frame ones, dropping some. The table has 140,000 or so clones, 85% to 95% seen once. The rearrangement links TRBV9 to TRBJ2-5; TRBD2 might be the D (7 bases). The sample consisted of PBMCs. This clonotype was obtained from a man aged 60-69 years with colorectal cancer. The CDR3 bases are TGTGCCAGCAGCGGCGGAGAGGGGGAGGGGGAAGAGACCCAGTACTTC. It encodes CASSGGEGEGEETQYF.